These 3 T cell receptor beta chains were sequenced from one sample in a study of blood T cell repertoires in COVID-19. TCRdb's table, derived via immunoSEQ multiplex PCR, lists solely in-frame clones and lacks some. The table lists about half a million clones, about 88% of them singletons. Sequences were obtained from PBMCs or T cells enriched from blood (not recorded which). These TCRs come from a woman aged 55-70 years who had recovered from COVID-19.

The J gene is TRBJ1-2, the V gene TRBV11-2; weak D call: TRBD1 (6 bases). V was trimmed by 0 bases and J by 5 bases, leaving 19 bases between them. CDR3 length equals 17 residues. Germline CDR1 is SGHAT and CDR2 is FQNNGV. The chain's CDR3 is CASSLDLRLPGVYGYTF. CDR3 sequence (DNA): TGTGCCAGCAGCTTAGATCTCCGACTCCCAGGGGTATATGGCTACACCTTC. The whole variable domain, filled in from reference TRBV11-2 and TRBJ1-2, reads EAGVAQSPRYKIIEKRQSVAFWCNPISGHATLYWYQQILGQGPKLLIQFQNNGVVDDSQLPKDRFSAERLKGVDSTLKIQPAKLEDSAVYLCASSLDLRLPGVYGYTFGSGTRLTVV.

The genes are TRBV13 and TRBJ2-3, with D perhaps TRBD2 (5 bases). Trimming removed 2 bases from V and 2 bases from J, with 11 bases in between. Germline CDR1 is PRHDT and CDR2 is FYEKMQ (reference sequence). This CDR3 region has 15 residues. CDR3 in amino acids: CASSLNQEVTDTQYF. The CDR3, as DNA: TGTGCCAGCAGCTTAAATCAGGAGGTCACAGATACGCAGTATTTT.

The chain uses TRBV2 and TRBJ1-1; D gene ambiguous. Trimming shortened V by 10 bases and J by 6 bases, and 15 bases separated the two germline ends. The CDR3 has 12 amino acids. Germline loops: CDR1 SNHLY, CDR2 FYNNEI. The CDR3 DNA reads as TGTGCCACCGGATTACGAAGCGCTGAAGCTTTCTTT. This codes for CATGLRSAEAFF.